This TCR beta chain emerged from a study of cytomegalovirus exposure and HLA in healthy donors. The CDR3 is 15 amino acids. V dropped 2 bases and J dropped 4 bases, with 9 bases sitting between them. Germline V gives CDR1 MNHEY, CDR2 SVGAGI. Note on this clone: Its antigen is as yet unknown.

PCR employed 60 Vbeta and 13 Jbeta primers. The repertoire was sequenced with immunoSEQ multiplex PCR; TCRdb's copy has only in-frame clones and lacks some. The repertoire consists of under 200,000 clones, with roughly 80% occurring once and the leading ten covering approximately 7%. Findings and caveats of the study: In an earlier analysis, about 90% or about 30%: the productive usage of most TCR beta V segments. Most TCR sequences were uncommon, yet certain public TCRs appeared in many donors. In a later analysis, TCR beta V- and J-gene trimming was associated with a missense DCLRE1C variant. CMV antigen specificity of a few CMV-associated chains was confirmed in vitro.

This sequence joins TRBV6-5 and TRBJ2-6; D is possibly TRBD2 (5 bases). This sequence was found in a woman aged 30 to 39 in good health and CMV-seropositive. What was sequenced was PBMCs. The CDR3 is CASSYLGAGANVLTF. CDR3 DNA: TGTGCCAGCAGTTACCTGGGAGCCGGGGCCAACGTCCTGACTTTC.